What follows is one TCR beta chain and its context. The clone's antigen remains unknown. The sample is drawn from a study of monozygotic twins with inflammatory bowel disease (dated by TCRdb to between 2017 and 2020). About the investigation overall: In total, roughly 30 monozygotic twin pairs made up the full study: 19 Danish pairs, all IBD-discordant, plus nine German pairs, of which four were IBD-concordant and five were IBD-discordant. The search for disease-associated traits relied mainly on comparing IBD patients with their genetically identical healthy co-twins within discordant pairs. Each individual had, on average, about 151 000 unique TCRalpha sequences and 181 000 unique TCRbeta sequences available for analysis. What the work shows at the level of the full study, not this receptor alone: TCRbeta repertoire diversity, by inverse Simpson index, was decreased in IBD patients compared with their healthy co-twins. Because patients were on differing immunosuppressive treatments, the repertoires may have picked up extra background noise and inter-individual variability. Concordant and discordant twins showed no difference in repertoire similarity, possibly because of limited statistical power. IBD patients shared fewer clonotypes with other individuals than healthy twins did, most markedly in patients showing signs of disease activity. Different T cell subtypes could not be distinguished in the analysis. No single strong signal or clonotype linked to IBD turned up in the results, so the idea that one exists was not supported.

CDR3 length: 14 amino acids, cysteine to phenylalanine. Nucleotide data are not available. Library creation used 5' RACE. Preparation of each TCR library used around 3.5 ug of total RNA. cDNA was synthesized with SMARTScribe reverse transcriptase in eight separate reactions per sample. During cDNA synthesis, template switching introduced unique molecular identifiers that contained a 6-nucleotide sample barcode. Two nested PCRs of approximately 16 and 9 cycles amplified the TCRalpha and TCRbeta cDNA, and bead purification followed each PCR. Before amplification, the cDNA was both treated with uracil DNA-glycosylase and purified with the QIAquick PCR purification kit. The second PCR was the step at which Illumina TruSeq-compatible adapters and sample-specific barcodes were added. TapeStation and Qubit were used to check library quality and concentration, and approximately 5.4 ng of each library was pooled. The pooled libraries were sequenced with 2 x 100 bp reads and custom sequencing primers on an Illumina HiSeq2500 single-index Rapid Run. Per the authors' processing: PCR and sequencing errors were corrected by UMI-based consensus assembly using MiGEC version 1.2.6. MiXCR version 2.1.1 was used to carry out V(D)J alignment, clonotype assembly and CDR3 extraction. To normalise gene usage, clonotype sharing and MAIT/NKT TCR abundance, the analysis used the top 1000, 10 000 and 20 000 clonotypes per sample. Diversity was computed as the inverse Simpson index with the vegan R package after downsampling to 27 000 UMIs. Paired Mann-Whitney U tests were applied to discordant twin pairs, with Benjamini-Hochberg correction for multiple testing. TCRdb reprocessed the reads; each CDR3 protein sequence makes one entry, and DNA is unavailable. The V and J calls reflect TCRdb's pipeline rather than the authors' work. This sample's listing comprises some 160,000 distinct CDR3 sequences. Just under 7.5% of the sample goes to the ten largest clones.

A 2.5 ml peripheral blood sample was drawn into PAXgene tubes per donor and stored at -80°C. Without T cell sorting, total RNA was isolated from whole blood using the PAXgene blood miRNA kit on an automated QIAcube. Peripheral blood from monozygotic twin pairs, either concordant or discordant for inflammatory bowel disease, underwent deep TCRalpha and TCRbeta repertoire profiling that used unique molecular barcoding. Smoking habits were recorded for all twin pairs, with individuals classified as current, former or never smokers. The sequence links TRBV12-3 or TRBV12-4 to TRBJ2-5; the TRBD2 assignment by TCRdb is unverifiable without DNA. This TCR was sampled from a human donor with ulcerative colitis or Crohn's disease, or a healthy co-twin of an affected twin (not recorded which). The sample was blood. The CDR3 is CVSSLEQSREAQYF.